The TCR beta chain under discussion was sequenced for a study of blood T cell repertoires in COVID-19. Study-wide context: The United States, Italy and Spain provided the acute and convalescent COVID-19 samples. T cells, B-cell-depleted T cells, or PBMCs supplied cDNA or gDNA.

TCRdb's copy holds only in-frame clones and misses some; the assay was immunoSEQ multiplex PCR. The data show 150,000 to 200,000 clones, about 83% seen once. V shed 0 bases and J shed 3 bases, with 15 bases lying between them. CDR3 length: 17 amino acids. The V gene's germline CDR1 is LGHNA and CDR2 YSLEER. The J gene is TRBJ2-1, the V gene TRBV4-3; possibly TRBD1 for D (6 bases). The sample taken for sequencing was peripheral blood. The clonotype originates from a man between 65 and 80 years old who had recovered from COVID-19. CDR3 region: CASSQDYRAGIYNEQFF. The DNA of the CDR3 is TGCGCCAGCAGCCAAGATTACAGGGCCGGAATCTACAATGAGCAGTTCTTC.